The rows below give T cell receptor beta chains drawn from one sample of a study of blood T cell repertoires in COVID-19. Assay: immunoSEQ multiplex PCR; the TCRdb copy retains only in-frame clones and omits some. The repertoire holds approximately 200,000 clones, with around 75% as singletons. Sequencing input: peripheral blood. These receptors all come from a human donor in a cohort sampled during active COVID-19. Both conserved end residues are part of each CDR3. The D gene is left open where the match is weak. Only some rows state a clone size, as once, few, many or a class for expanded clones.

CDR3 protein: CAISVVRREETQYF
CDR3 DNA: TGTGCCATCAGTGTGGTCCGGAGAGAAGAGACCCAGTACTTC
V gene: TRBV10-3
J gene: TRBJ2-5
clone size: -
D gene: -

CDR3 protein: CSAGTGNTEAFF
CDR3 DNA: TGCAGCGCCGGGACAGGGAACACTGAAGCTTTCTTT
V gene: TRBV29-1
J gene: TRBJ1-1
clone size: -
D gene: TRBD1

CDR3 protein: CASKGHYEQYF
CDR3 DNA: TGTGCCAGCAAGGGGCACTACGAGCAGTACTTC
V gene: TRBV2
J gene: TRBJ2-7
clone size: -
D gene: -

CDR3 protein: CASSILQGAGNQPQHF
CDR3 DNA: TGTGCCAGTAGTATCCTACAGGGGGCCGGCAATCAGCCCCAGCATTTT
V gene: TRBV19
J gene: TRBJ1-5
clone size: -
D gene: TRBD1

CDR3 protein: CASSLAGRVTGELFF
CDR3 DNA: TGTGCCAGCAGTTTAGCGGGGAGGGTCACCGGGGAGCTGTTTTTT
V gene: TRBV6-6
J gene: TRBJ2-2
clone size: -
D gene: TRBD2

CDR3 protein: CASSYQGARTEAFF
CDR3 DNA: TGTGCCAGCAGTTACCAGGGGGCGCGCACTGAAGCTTTCTTT
V gene: TRBV6-5
J gene: TRBJ1-1
clone size: -
D gene: TRBD1

CDR3 protein: CASSRLQGSYEQYF
CDR3 DNA: TGTGCCAGCAGCCGTCTCCAGGGGTCCTACGAGCAGTACTTC
V gene: TRBV27
J gene: TRBJ2-7
clone size: -
D gene: -

CDR3 protein: CASTIAGGPQYF
CDR3 DNA: TGTGCCAGCACCATAGCGGGAGGTCCCCAGTACTTC
V gene: TRBV5-6
J gene: TRBJ2-5
clone size: -
D gene: TRBD2

CDR3 protein: CAGSGDRGGETQYF
CDR3 DNA: TGTGCCGGCAGCGGGGACAGGGGAGGAGAGACCCAGTACTTC
V gene: TRBV2
J gene: TRBJ2-5
clone size: -
D gene: TRBD1

CDR3 protein: CASSISGGSYSPLHF
CDR3 DNA: TGTGCCAGTAGTATATCGGGTGGATCTTATTCACCCCTCCACTTT
V gene: TRBV19
J gene: TRBJ1-6
clone size: -
D gene: -

CDR3 protein: CASSWSGTKKETQYF
CDR3 DNA: TGTGCCAGCAGCTGGTCCGGGACAAAAAAAGAGACCCAGTACTTC
V gene: TRBV11-2
J gene: TRBJ2-5
clone size: -
D gene: -

CDR3 protein: CASSQDSTSGTAYEQYF
CDR3 DNA: TGCGCCAGCAGCCAAGATAGTACTAGCGGGACCGCCTACGAGCAGTACTTC
V gene: TRBV4-3
J gene: TRBJ2-7
clone size: -
D gene: TRBD2

CDR3 protein: CASRPYDRLFGETQYF
CDR3 DNA: TGTGCCAGCAGACCATACGACAGGCTTTTTGGCGAGACCCAGTACTTC
V gene: TRBV6-6
J gene: TRBJ2-5
clone size: once
D gene: -

CDR3 protein: CSVLGTSGRAGNEQFF
CDR3 DNA: TGCAGCGTCCTTGGGACTAGCGGGAGGGCCGGCAATGAGCAGTTCTTC
V gene: TRBV29-1
J gene: TRBJ2-1
clone size: few
D gene: TRBD2

CDR3 protein: CASSPGQGGNQPQHF
CDR3 DNA: TGTGCCAGCAGCCCGGGACAGGGGGGCAATCAGCCCCAGCATTTT
V gene: TRBV28
J gene: TRBJ1-5
clone size: -
D gene: TRBD1

CDR3 protein: CASSVATSGNFYEQYF
CDR3 DNA: TGTGCCAGCAGCGTAGCAACTAGCGGGAACTTCTACGAGCAGTACTTC
V gene: TRBV9
J gene: TRBJ2-7
clone size: many
D gene: TRBD2

CDR3 protein: CASSGGRGTEAFF
CDR3 DNA: TGTGCCAGCAGTGGGGGCCGGGGCACTGAAGCTTTCTTT
V gene: TRBV28
J gene: TRBJ1-1
clone size: -
D gene: -

CDR3 protein: CASSLSRDLTYEQYF
CDR3 DNA: TGTGCCAGCAGCTTATCCAGGGACTTAACCTACGAGCAGTACTTC
V gene: TRBV7-8
J gene: TRBJ2-7
clone size: -
D gene: -

CDR3 protein: CASSLGAGVYEQYF
CDR3 DNA: TGCGCCAGCAGCTTGGGGGCAGGGGTCTACGAGCAGTACTTC
V gene: TRBV5-1
J gene: TRBJ2-7
clone size: -
D gene: -

CDR3 protein: CSASWQEISYEQYF
CDR3 DNA: TGCAGTGCTAGTTGGCAAGAAATCTCCTACGAGCAGTACTTC
V gene: TRBV20-1
J gene: TRBJ2-7
clone size: once
D gene: -

CDR3 protein: CASSLAVTYNEQFF
CDR3 DNA: TGTGCCAGCAGTTTAGCGGTTACCTACAATGAGCAGTTCTTC
V gene: TRBV25-1
J gene: TRBJ2-1
clone size: -
D gene: -

CDR3 protein: CASSGQGLWDGYTF
CDR3 DNA: TGTGCCAGCAGTGGACAGGGGTTGTGGGATGGCTACACCTTC
V gene: TRBV27
J gene: TRBJ1-2
clone size: -
D gene: TRBD1

CDR3 protein: CSLQEGYGRAFF
CDR3 DNA: TGTTCGCTACAGGAGGGGTATGGGAGAGCTTTCTTT
V gene: TRBV7-9
J gene: TRBJ1-1
clone size: -
D gene: -

CDR3 protein: CASSVPGDTQYF
CDR3 DNA: TGTGCCAGCAGTGTACCAGGGGATACGCAGTATTTT
V gene: TRBV28
J gene: TRBJ2-3
clone size: -
D gene: -

CDR3 protein: CASSYWVGRSTDTQYF
CDR3 DNA: TGTGCCAGCAGTTACTGGGTGGGGCGGTCCACAGATACGCAGTATTTT
V gene: TRBV6-2/TRBV6-3
J gene: TRBJ2-3
clone size: few
D gene: -

CDR3 protein: CASSPSQVRTEAFF
CDR3 DNA: TGTGCCAGCTCACCATCGCAGGTTAGGACTGAAGCTTTCTTT
V gene: TRBV18
J gene: TRBJ1-1
clone size: -
D gene: -

CDR3 protein: CASSFQGAWTEAFF
CDR3 DNA: TGTGCCAGCAGTTTTCAGGGGGCATGGACTGAAGCTTTCTTT
V gene: TRBV28
J gene: TRBJ1-1
clone size: -
D gene: TRBD1

CDR3 protein: CASSIQAGNSYEQYF
CDR3 DNA: TGTGCCAGTAGTATTCAGGCAGGGAACTCCTACGAGCAGTACTTC
V gene: TRBV19
J gene: TRBJ2-7
clone size: -
D gene: -

CDR3 protein: CASMGTGSVYEQYF
CDR3 DNA: TGTGCCAGCATGGGGACAGGGTCGGTCTACGAGCAGTACTTC
V gene: TRBV2
J gene: TRBJ2-7
clone size: -
D gene: TRBD1

CDR3 protein: CASSAGPPGQLAKNIQYF
CDR3 DNA: TGTGCCAGCAGCGCCGGACCCCCGGGACAGCTAGCCAAAAACATTCAGTACTTC
V gene: TRBV9
J gene: TRBJ2-4
clone size: once
D gene: TRBD1

CDR3 protein: CASSLGGVGTEAFF
CDR3 DNA: TGTGCCAGCAGCTTGGGAGGGGTGGGAACTGAAGCTTTCTTT
V gene: TRBV7-9
J gene: TRBJ1-1
clone size: -
D gene: -

CDR3 protein: CAWSVRVPYEQYF
CDR3 DNA: TGTGCCTGGAGTGTACGGGTCCCCTACGAGCAGTACTTC
V gene: TRBV30
J gene: TRBJ2-7
clone size: few
D gene: -

CDR3 protein: CAWNRGQTKNQPQHF
CDR3 DNA: TGTGCCTGGAATCGGGGACAGACAAAGAATCAGCCCCAGCATTTT
V gene: TRBV30
J gene: TRBJ1-5
clone size: -
D gene: TRBD1

CDR3 protein: CASSIGDRPGNQPQHF
CDR3 DNA: TGTGCCAGTAGTATTGGGGACAGGCCGGGGAATCAGCCCCAGCATTTT
V gene: TRBV19
J gene: TRBJ1-5
clone size: -
D gene: TRBD1

CDR3 protein: CASSLVGTGNQPQHF
CDR3 DNA: TGTGCCAGCAGCTTAGTTGGGACAGGGAATCAGCCCCAGCATTTT
V gene: TRBV7-2
J gene: TRBJ1-5
clone size: -
D gene: TRBD1

CDR3 protein: CASSPLYGLPGQLLETQYF
CDR3 DNA: TGTGCCAGCAGCCCACTCTACGGACTACCGGGACAGCTATTAGAGACCCAGTACTTC
V gene: TRBV14
J gene: TRBJ2-5
clone size: -
D gene: -

CDR3 protein: CAWSAGGAGNQPQHF
CDR3 DNA: TGTGCCTGGAGTGCAGGGGGCGCCGGCAATCAGCCCCAGCATTTT
V gene: TRBV30
J gene: TRBJ1-5
clone size: -
D gene: TRBD1

CDR3 protein: CASRRDRGGWEQFF
CDR3 DNA: TGTGCCAGCAGGAGGGACAGGGGGGGGTGGGAGCAGTTCTTC
V gene: TRBV6-5
J gene: TRBJ2-1
clone size: -
D gene: TRBD1

CDR3 protein: CASSVDRNEQFF
CDR3 DNA: TGTGCCAGCAGTGTGGACAGGAATGAGCAGTTCTTC
V gene: TRBV12-3/TRBV12-4
J gene: TRBJ2-1
clone size: -
D gene: TRBD1

CDR3 protein: CATSREGQIYNSPLHF
CDR3 DNA: TGTGCCACCAGCAGAGAGGGACAGATCTATAATTCACCCCTCCACTTT
V gene: TRBV15
J gene: TRBJ1-6
clone size: once
D gene: TRBD1

CDR3 protein: CASSWGTSGRNEQYF
CDR3 DNA: TGTGCCAGCAGCTGGGGGACTAGCGGGAGAAACGAGCAGTACTTC
V gene: TRBV5-4
J gene: TRBJ2-7
clone size: few
D gene: TRBD2

CDR3 protein: CASRGQFQGNSPLHF
CDR3 DNA: TGCGCCAGCAGAGGACAGTTTCAGGGAAATTCACCCCTCCACTTT
V gene: TRBV5-1
J gene: TRBJ1-6
clone size: -
D gene: -

CDR3 protein: CASSQSNISSGRPVPYEQYF
CDR3 DNA: TGTGCCAGCAGCCAGTCCAACATTTCTAGCGGGAGGCCCGTCCCCTACGAGCAGTACTTC
V gene: TRBV3-1/TRBV3-2
J gene: TRBJ2-7
clone size: -
D gene: TRBD2

CDR3 protein: CASSSRDRGIGELFF
CDR3 DNA: TGTGCCAGCAGTTCCCGGGACAGGGGGATCGGGGAGCTGTTTTTT
V gene: TRBV2
J gene: TRBJ2-2
clone size: -
D gene: TRBD1

CDR3 protein: CSARAEGVGFF
CDR3 DNA: TGCAGTGCTAGAGCCGAAGGGGTGGGGTTCTTC
V gene: TRBV20-1
J gene: TRBJ2-1
clone size: few
D gene: -

CDR3 protein: CASSPRTGNYGYTF
CDR3 DNA: TGTGCCAGCAGTCCCCGGACAGGGAACTATGGCTACACCTTC
V gene: TRBV27
J gene: TRBJ1-2
clone size: -
D gene: TRBD1

CDR3 protein: CASSQEPTSPLHF
CDR3 DNA: TGCGCCAGCAGCCAGGAGCCCACTTCACCCCTCCACTTT
V gene: TRBV4-3
J gene: TRBJ1-6
clone size: -
D gene: -

CDR3 protein: CASSQLGTGTSNADTQYF
CDR3 DNA: TGTGCCAGTAGTCAATTAGGCACCGGGACTAGCAATGCAGATACGCAGTATTTT
V gene: TRBV19
J gene: TRBJ2-3
clone size: -
D gene: TRBD2

CDR3 protein: CASSGTSGLSYEQYF
CDR3 DNA: TGTGCCAGCAGCGGGACTAGCGGGCTCTCCTACGAGCAGTACTTC
V gene: TRBV7-9
J gene: TRBJ2-7
clone size: few
D gene: TRBD2

CDR3 protein: CASSQVGRTTEKMFF
CDR3 DNA: TGCGCCAGCAGCCAAGTAGGACGGACTACGGAAAAGATGTTTTTT
V gene: TRBV4-3
J gene: TRBJ1-4
clone size: -
D gene: -

CDR3 protein: CASSRGLISNSYNEQFF
CDR3 DNA: TGTGCCAGTAGTAGAGGACTAATCAGTAACTCCTACAATGAGCAGTTCTTC
V gene: TRBV19
J gene: TRBJ2-1
clone size: -
D gene: -

CDR3 protein: CATSRDLGTAVYEQYF
CDR3 DNA: TGTGCCACCAGCAGAGATTTGGGGACAGCGGTCTACGAGCAGTACTTC
V gene: TRBV15
J gene: TRBJ2-7
clone size: -
D gene: TRBD1

CDR3 protein: CASSLPPTGGEDGYTF
CDR3 DNA: TGTGCCAGCTCACTTCCTCCGACAGGGGGCGAGGATGGCTACACCTTC
V gene: TRBV18
J gene: TRBJ1-2
clone size: -
D gene: TRBD1

CDR3 protein: CASSLAGTSGEPYEQYF
CDR3 DNA: TGTGCCAGCAGCTTGGCCGGGACTAGCGGGGAACCCTACGAGCAGTACTTC
V gene: TRBV5-4
J gene: TRBJ2-7
clone size: -
D gene: TRBD2

CDR3 protein: CSVEDQGLHGYTF
CDR3 DNA: TGCAGCGTTGAAGATCAGGGGCTCCATGGCTACACCTTC
V gene: TRBV29-1
J gene: TRBJ1-2
clone size: once
D gene: -